A selection of T cell receptor beta chains follows, all from one sample in a study of T cell responses to AZD1222 COVID-19 vaccine. Produced via immunoSEQ multiplex PCR; TCRdb's table is partial and in-frame only. Among 95,000 to 150,000 clones, roughly 91% were seen once, and the ten largest hold 11%. Sample: peripheral blood, taken on day 0 of MenACWY control vaccination. The receptors originated from an adult in good health. The CDR3 runs from the conserved cysteine through the conserved F or W. The D gene is left open where the match is weak. Rows give clone size only sometimes, using once, few, many, or a class for an expanded clone.

DNA	CDR3	V	D	size	J
TGTGCCAGCAGTTACGGGCAGGCCACTGAAGCTTTCTTT	CASSYGQATEAFF	TRBV6-5	NA	NA	TRBJ1-1
TGTGCCAGCAGCCAAACAGGGGGCAATCAGCCCCAGCATTTT	CASSQTGGNQPQHF	TRBV3-1/TRBV3-2	TRBD1	NA	TRBJ1-5
TGTGCCAGTAGTCGAACAGGACAGCCCAGGGGAGCTTTCTTT	CASSRTGQPRGAFF	TRBV19	NA	NA	TRBJ1-1
TGTGCCAGCAGCTTAAGTTGGAACACTGAAGCTTTCTTT	CASSLSWNTEAFF	TRBV7-9	NA	NA	TRBJ1-1
TGTGCCAGCAGCGTAGAGGGGTCAACTAATCAGCCCCAGCATTTT	CASSVEGSTNQPQHF	TRBV9	NA	NA	TRBJ1-5
TGTGCCAGCAGCACACTAGCGCTTTGTGAGCAGTTCTTC	CASSTLALCEQFF	TRBV21-1	NA	NA	TRBJ2-1
TGTGCCTGGAGTCCCGGTGGTCGCGGGGAGCAGTACTTC	CAWSPGGRGEQYF	TRBV30	NA	NA	TRBJ2-7
TGTGCCAGCAGTGAGCCCGGCAGGACAGGGGGCAACTATGGCTACACCTTC	CASSEPGRTGGNYGYTF	TRBV25-1	TRBD1	NA	TRBJ1-2
TGTGCCAGCAGCTTAGGCGGTGTAGCGGGCCAAGAGACCCAGTACTTC	CASSLGGVAGQETQYF	TRBV7-7	TRBD2	once	TRBJ2-5
TGTGCCAGCAGTGAAGGGGTAGATACGCAGTATTTT	CASSEGVDTQYF	TRBV2	NA	few	TRBJ2-3
TGCGCCAGCAGCCCCGGGGGACCAAATTACGAGCAGTACTTC	CASSPGGPNYEQYF	TRBV5-1	NA	NA	TRBJ2-7
TGTGCCAGCAGCTCATCCGGACAGAGGGGATTCTACGAGCAGTACTTC	CASSSSGQRGFYEQYF	TRBV7-9	NA	NA	TRBJ2-7
TGTGCCAGCAGTTCTATAGGCCAGTTTCGGACTGAAGCTTTCTTT	CASSSIGQFRTEAFF	TRBV27	NA	NA	TRBJ1-1
TGTGCCAGCAGCCTAGAGGTGGGGCAGCCCCAGCATTTT	CASSLEVGQPQHF	TRBV27	NA	NA	TRBJ1-5
TGTGCCAGCAGTCATGACAGGGCACTAACAGATACGCAGTATTTT	CASSHDRALTDTQYF	TRBV2	TRBD1	NA	TRBJ2-3
TGTGCCAGCAGCTTAGAAGCAGCTACCTACAATGAGCAGTTCTTC	CASSLEAATYNEQFF	TRBV11-1	NA	NA	TRBJ2-1
TGTGCCAGCAGTTTTATGGGGGAAAACATTCAGTACTTC	CASSFMGENIQYF	TRBV7-9	NA	NA	TRBJ2-4
TGTGCCTGGGCAGGGTGGGACAATCAGCCCCAGCATTTT	CAWAGWDNQPQHF	TRBV30	NA	NA	TRBJ1-5
TGTGCCAGCAGAACGGGACAGGCGAACACTGAAGCTTTCTTT	CASRTGQANTEAFF	TRBV5-4	TRBD1	NA	TRBJ1-1
TGTGCCACCAGTGACCCCGGTTCCTACGAGCAGTACTTC	CATSDPGSYEQYF	TRBV24-1	NA	NA	TRBJ2-7
TGTGCCAGCTCACGAACCCACGGGGAGATCTCCTACAATGAGCAGTTCTTC	CASSRTHGEISYNEQFF	TRBV18	NA	once	TRBJ2-1
TGTGCCAGCAGAAAGAACGCCCCGGGGAAGGAAGACTGGAGTAGCTCCTATAATTCACCCCTCCACTTT	CASRKNAPGKEDWSSSYNSPLHF	TRBV27	NA	NA	TRBJ1-6
TGTGCCAGCTCGTCCAGGGGGACAGGGGGCGAGCAGTACTTC	CASSSRGTGGEQYF	TRBV18	TRBD1	NA	TRBJ2-7
TGTGCCAGCAGCTTTCAGGGGAGGGATTCACCCCTCCACTTT	CASSFQGRDSPLHF	TRBV7-9	NA	NA	TRBJ1-6
TGTGCCAGCAGTTTAACGACTCAAACGACAGGGTTCGGCTACACCTTC	CASSLTTQTTGFGYTF	TRBV6-6	TRBD1	NA	TRBJ1-2
TGTGCCTGGAGTGTCGGAGGGCCAAATGAGCAGTTCTTC	CAWSVGGPNEQFF	TRBV30	NA	NA	TRBJ2-1
TGTGCCAGCAGCTTAATATCTGCCGGGGAGCTGTTTTTT	CASSLISAGELFF	TRBV7-2	NA	NA	TRBJ2-2
TGTGCCAGCAGTTCCAGCCATAACACCGGGGAGCTGTTTTTT	CASSSSHNTGELFF	TRBV6-5	NA	NA	TRBJ2-2
TGTGCCAGCAGCCAAATACTGATCCCGAGTGAGCAGTTCTTC	CASSQILIPSEQFF	TRBV7-2	NA	NA	TRBJ2-1
TGTGCCAGCTCACGGACAGGGGGCGCCGGGCAGCCCCAGCATTTT	CASSRTGGAGQPQHF	TRBV7-2	TRBD1	NA	TRBJ1-5
TGCGCCAGCAGCCCCGGACAGGGCACAGATACGCAGTATTTT	CASSPGQGTDTQYF	TRBV5-1	TRBD1	NA	TRBJ2-3
TGCGCCAGCAGCTTGGGACCTAGCTCTGGAAACACCATATATTTT	CASSLGPSSGNTIYF	TRBV5-1	NA	NA	TRBJ1-3
TGTGCCACCAGTGATAGTCCAGTGAATTCACCCCTCCACTTT	CATSDSPVNSPLHF	TRBV24-1	NA	few	TRBJ1-6
TGCAGTGCTAGTAAGGGGGCGGGAGTTGCCGGGGAGCTGTTTTTT	CSASKGAGVAGELFF	TRBV20-1	NA	NA	TRBJ2-2
TGTGCCAGCAGTTACTCGTCAGGAATTAATGAGCAGTTCTTC	CASSYSSGINEQFF	TRBV6-5	NA	NA	TRBJ2-1
TGTGCCAGCAGCCCCTCTTCGGGGGCTGGGGCCAACGTCCTGACTTTC	CASSPSSGAGANVLTF	TRBV11-2	NA	NA	TRBJ2-6
TGTGCCAGCAGTTTGGGCTCCTACAATGAGCAGTTCTTC	CASSLGSYNEQFF	TRBV12-3/TRBV12-4	NA	NA	TRBJ2-1
TGTGCCAGCAGTACTCTACCGGGACTGGAATACAATGAGCAGTTCTTC	CASSTLPGLEYNEQFF	TRBV25-1	NA	once	TRBJ2-1
TGTGCCAGCAGTTCCCCGGGCTCGGGGTCGGAGACCCAGTACTTC	CASSSPGSGSETQYF	TRBV6-5	NA	NA	TRBJ2-5